This TCR beta chain was found in a study of cytotoxic CD8 clonotypes in ibrutinib-treated CLL. Overall study: On average, each sample had approximately 280,000 productive templates and more than 85,000 productive rearrangements. Study outcomes and limitations: Clonality went up at ibrutinib response and then declined back toward baseline at progression.

In the case of this clone: Its target is unknown.

TCRdb's table, derived via immunoSEQ multiplex PCR, lists solely in-frame clones and lacks some. In the table there are 45,000 to 70,000 clones, 56% of which are singletons. TCR beta libraries used approximately 1.8 micrograms of genomic DNA from cryopreserved PBMCs. The CDR3 extends over 15 amino acids. Germline CDR1 is MDHEN and CDR2 is SYDVKM. The V gene lost 4 bases and the J gene lost 7 bases, with 17 bases spanning the gap. The clonotype originates from a human donor with chronic lymphocytic leukemia. The chain is built from TRBV28 and TRBJ2-4, with D maybe TRBD2 (6 bases). The source material was PBMCs, sampled after 24 months of ibrutinib treatment. The CDR3 DNA reads as TGTGCCAGCAGTTCCCTCCCGGGGGTAGGGAACATTCAGTACTTC. This codes for CASSSLPGVGNIQYF.